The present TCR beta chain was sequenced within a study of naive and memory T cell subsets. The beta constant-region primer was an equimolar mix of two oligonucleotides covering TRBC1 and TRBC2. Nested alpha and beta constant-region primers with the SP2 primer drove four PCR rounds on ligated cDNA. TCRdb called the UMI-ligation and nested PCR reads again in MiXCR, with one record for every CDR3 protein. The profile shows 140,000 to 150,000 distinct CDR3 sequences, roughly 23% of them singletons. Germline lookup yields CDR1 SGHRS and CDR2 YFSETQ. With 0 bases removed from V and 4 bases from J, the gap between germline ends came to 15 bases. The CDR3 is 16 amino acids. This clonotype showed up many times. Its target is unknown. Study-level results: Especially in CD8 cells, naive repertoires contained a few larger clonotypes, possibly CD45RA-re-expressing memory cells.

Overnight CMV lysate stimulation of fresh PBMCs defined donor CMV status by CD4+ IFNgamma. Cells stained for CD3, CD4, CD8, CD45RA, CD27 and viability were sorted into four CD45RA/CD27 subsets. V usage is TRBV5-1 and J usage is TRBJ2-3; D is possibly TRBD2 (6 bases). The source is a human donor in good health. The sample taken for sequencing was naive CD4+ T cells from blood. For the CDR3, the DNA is TGCGCCAGCAGCTTGGGGGCGAACACGGGGGCAGATACGCAGTATTTT. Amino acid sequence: CASSLGANTGADTQYF.